The source of this T cell receptor (beta chain) is a study of blood T cell repertoires in COVID-19. Study details: The study drew acute and convalescent COVID-19 samples from the United States, Italy and Spain.

Germline CDR1 reads SGHRS; CDR2 reads YFSETQ. CDR3 length equals 15 residues. Losses at the gene ends were 1 base for V and 5 bases for J; bases not matched to a gene: 3. Clones were sequenced by immunoSEQ multiplex PCR, and TCRdb holds only the in-frame ones, with some missing. Of 80,000 or so clones listed, roughly 89% were seen once; the top ten hold around 2.1%. Sequencing used peripheral blood. The clonotype comes from a man in his fifties or sixties with acute or convalescent COVID-19. This rearrangement joins TRBV5-1 to TRBJ1-6, with 7 bases identical to TRBD1. The CDR3 region is CASSLTTGNNSPLHF. For the CDR3, the DNA is TGCGCCAGCAGCTTGACGACAGGGAATAATTCACCCCTCCACTTT. The full variable domain, rest sourced from reference TRBV5-1 and TRBJ1-6, is KAGVTQTPRYLIKTRGQQVTLSCSPISGHRSVSWYQQTPGQGLQFLFEYFSETQRNKGNFPGRFSGRQFSNSRSEMNVSTLELGDSALYLCASSLTTGNNSPLHFGNGTRLTVT.